Here is one TCR beta chain with its context. Sequenced by immunoSEQ multiplex PCR; TCRdb stores in-frame clones only, minus some. The sample carries a few hundred thousand clones, less than 90% recorded once. This sample was included in a study of blood T cell repertoires in COVID-19. Trimming at V came to 4 bases and at J to 4 bases, leaving 5 bases not matched to a gene. The CDR3 length is 15 residues. Germline CDR1 reads KGHSH; CDR2 reads LQKENI. The specimen was peripheral blood. The source of this sequence is a man in his sixties with acute or convalescent COVID-19. The chain uses TRBV18 and TRBJ2-3, with 10 nucleotides matching TRBD2. CDR3 in DNA: TGTGCCAGCTCACAAGCGGGAGGGCCGGCAGATACGCAGTATTTT. This translates into CASSQAGGPADTQYF.